The 10 T cell receptor beta chains listed next were all sequenced from one sample in a study of human T cells and chemical hapten exposure. Indicated time point: pre-sensitization, week 0. The treatment: therapeutic diphenylcyclopropenone sensitization with weekly scalp DPC. One entry per CDR3 protein results from TCRdb running MiXCR on the RACE reads. The profile shows about 120,000 distinct CDR3 sequences, roughly 13% of them singletons. Sample: whole blood, taken in connection with sensitization to the hapten diphenylcyclopropenone (DPC). These receptors all stem from a woman between 18 and 29 years old with alopecia areata. Some clones in this sample may be carry-over from other donors' samples.

The chain couples TRBV20-1 to TRBJ2-7, with D possibly called TRBD1 or TRBD2 (5 bases each). Germline V gives CDR1 DFQATT, CDR2 SNEGSKA (reference sequence). This CDR3 is 15 amino acids long. Between the trimmed V and J ends, which lost 3 bases and 3 bases, there was a span of 18 bases. As DNA, the CDR3 is TGCAGTGCTAGGGCCGGGACCAGACCCGTCTACGAGCAGTACTTC. Translated: CSARAGTRPVYEQYF.

J is TRBJ1-2 and V is TRBV12-3 or TRBV12-4; TRBD1 aligns across 12 bases. After removal of 7 bases from V and 7 bases from J, the junction contained 7 bases not matched to a gene. CDR3 length equals 14 residues. This chain's CDR3 is CASTPGQGAVGYTF. DNA for the CDR3: TGTGCCAGCACCCCGGGACAGGGGGCTGTTGGCTACACCTTC.

DNA of the CDR3: TGCAGCGTTCTCGTCCCCACTGACCCTCAAGGCTACACCTTC. This gives the protein CSVLVPTDPQGYTF. The chain carries TRBV29-1 and TRBJ1-2; D not resolved. Between the trimmed V and J ends, which lost 5 bases and 8 bases, there was a span of 21 bases. Germline V gives CDR1 SQVTM, CDR2 ANQGSEA. The CDR3 extends over 14 amino acids.

The V call is TRBV4-1, the J call TRBJ2-2; unclear D gene. The CDR3 covers 15 residues. Trimming stripped 0 bases from V and 6 bases from J, with 11 bases between. From germline, CDR1 is MGHRA and CDR2 YSYEKL. CDR3 sequence reads: CASSQDVLGSGELFF. CDR3 coding DNA: TGCGCCAGCAGCCAAGATGTACTCGGCTCCGGGGAGCTGTTTTTT.

The table lists this clonotype with a few counts. This sequence joins TRBV9 and TRBJ1-1; D is uncertain. Germline V CDR1 and CDR2: SGDLS, YYNGEE. This CDR3 is 14 amino acids long. Trimming took off 2 bases at V and 3 bases at J, with 11 bases between the two ends. Written as DNA, the CDR3 is TGTGCCAGCAGCGTGTTGTGGGAGTACACTGAAGCTTTCTTT. Its protein product is CASSVLWEYTEAFF. The full variable domain, completed using reference TRBV9 and TRBJ1-1, is DSGVTQTPKHLITATGQRVTLRCSPRSGDLSVYWYQQSLDQGLQFLIQYYNGEERAKGNILERFSAQQFPDLHSELNLSSLELGDSALYFCASSVLWEYTEAFFGQGTRLTVV.

A few counts support this clonotype. The gene calls are TRBV6-6 and TRBJ2-7; tentatively, D is TRBD1 (5 bases). Germline CDR1 and CDR2: MNHNY and SVGAGI (reference sequence). CDR3 length equals 14 residues. V was trimmed by 5 bases and J by 0 bases, leaving 11 bases between them. CDR3 residues: CASSLTGSSYEQYF. The CDR3 DNA is TGTGCCAGCAGTCTCACAGGTAGCTCCTACGAGCAGTACTTC.

The chain joins TRBV4-3 to TRBJ2-3, with D tentatively TRBD1 or TRBD2 (6 bases each). The CDR3 is 17 residues long. The V gene's germline CDR1 is LGHNA and CDR2 YSLEER. Between the trimmed V and J ends, which lost 0 bases and 0 bases, there was a span of 13 bases. The chain's CDR3 is CASSQDFQGTSTDTQYF. The CDR3 region has the DNA TGCGCCAGCAGCCAAGATTTCCAGGGGACTAGCACAGATACGCAGTATTTT.

Of note for this clonotype: A much larger clone sits a single nucleotide away, making a read error possible. The V and J genes are TRBV4-3 and TRBJ1-4; D is uncertain. The CDR3 runs to 15 residues. The germline V gene encodes CDR1 LGHNA and CDR2 YSLEER. Trimming removed 2 bases at V and 10 bases at J, with 17 bases between. The CDR3, as DNA: TGCGCCAGCAGCCAAAACCCATTCTACGGTGCAAAACTGTTTTTT. Translating gives CASSQNPFYGAKLFF.

In its sample, this clonotype was seen many times. CDR3 residues: CASTLGGSSYNSPLHF. The CDR3 nucleotides are TGTGCCAGCACCCTAGGGGGTTCCTCCTATAATTCACCCCTCCACTTT. The chain has TRBV11-2 and TRBJ1-6; tentatively, D is TRBD1 (6 bases). V lost 7 bases to trimming and J lost 0 bases, with 13 bases between them. The CDR3 is made up of 16 amino acids. CDR1 and CDR2 (germline): SGHAT, FQNNGV. The entire variable domain, with the rest obtained from reference TRBV11-2 and TRBJ1-6, is as follows: EAGVAQSPRYKIIEKRQSVAFWCNPISGHATLYWYQQILGQGPKLLIQFQNNGVVDDSQLPKDRFSAERLKGVDSTLKIQPAKLEDSAVYLCASTLGGSSYNSPLHFGNGTRLTVT.

Only a few counts were recorded for this clonotype. The chain is built from TRBV20-1 and TRBJ2-7; 12 bases fit TRBD1. The CDR3 totals 15 residues. CDR1 is DFQATT, CDR2 SNEGSKA, per germline (reference sequence). The V segment lost 6 bases and the J segment 2 bases; nucleotides outside the gene matches: 8. The CDR3 nucleotides read TGCAGTGCCCCCGCCGGGACAGGGGGCACCTACGAGCAGTACTTC. Translating gives CSAPAGTGGTYEQYF.